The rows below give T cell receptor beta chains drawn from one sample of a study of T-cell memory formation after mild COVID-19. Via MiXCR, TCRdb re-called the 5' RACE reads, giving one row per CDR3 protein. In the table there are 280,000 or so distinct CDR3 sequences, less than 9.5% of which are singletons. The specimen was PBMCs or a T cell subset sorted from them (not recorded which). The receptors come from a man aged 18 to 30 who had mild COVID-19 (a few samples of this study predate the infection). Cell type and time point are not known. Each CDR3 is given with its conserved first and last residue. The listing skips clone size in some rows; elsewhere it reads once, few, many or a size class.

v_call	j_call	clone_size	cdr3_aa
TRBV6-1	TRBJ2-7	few	CASSEAQVPIYEQYF
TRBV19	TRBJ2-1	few	CASSRWDDEQFF
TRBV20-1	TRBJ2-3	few	CSARADSGVTQYF
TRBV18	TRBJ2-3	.	CASSPEVAGDTQYF
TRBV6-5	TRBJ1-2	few	CASRRDNNYGYTF
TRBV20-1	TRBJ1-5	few	CSARPSSNQPQHF
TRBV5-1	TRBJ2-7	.	CASSLVATSSYEQYF
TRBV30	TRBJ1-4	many	CAWSMEGEREKLFF
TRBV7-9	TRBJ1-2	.	CASSLAGVSDGYTF
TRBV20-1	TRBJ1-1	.	CSASGNRDNTEAFF
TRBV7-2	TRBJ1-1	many	CASTFEGGGHRAAFF
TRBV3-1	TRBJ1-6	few	CASSQGGRGNSPLHF
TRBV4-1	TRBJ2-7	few	CASSQDRGSFDEQYF
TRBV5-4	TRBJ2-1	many	CASSFKRGSSYNEQFF
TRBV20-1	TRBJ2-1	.	CSAGGGAYNEQFF
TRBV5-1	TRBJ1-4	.	CASSLSPPGEKLFF
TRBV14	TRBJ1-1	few	CASSQDDEVEAFF
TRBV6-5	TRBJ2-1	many	CASSPGGEQFF
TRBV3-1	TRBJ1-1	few	CASSITENTEAFF
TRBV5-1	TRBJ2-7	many	CASSLGVSGSGEQYF
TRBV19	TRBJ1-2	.	CATTSGPRGNGYTF
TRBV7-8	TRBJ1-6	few	CASSLRGGQGNSPLHF
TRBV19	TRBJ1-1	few	CASSIGQRTEAFF
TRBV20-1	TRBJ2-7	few	CSATLVAEQYF
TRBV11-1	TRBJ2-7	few	CASSRLPFSNYEQYF
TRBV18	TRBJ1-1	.	CASSPSLMNTEAFF
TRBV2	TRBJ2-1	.	CASSLAREEQFF
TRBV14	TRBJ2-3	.	CASSQVGRGEDTQYF
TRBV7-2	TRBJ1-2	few	CASSLAPGGEGYTF
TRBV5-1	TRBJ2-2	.	CASSLHPGANTGELFF
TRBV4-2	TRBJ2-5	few	CASSQDWAGSQETQYF
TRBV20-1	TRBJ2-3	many	CSARDGGEGSDTQYF
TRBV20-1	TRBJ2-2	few	CSAPGQGTGELFF
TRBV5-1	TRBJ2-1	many	CASSAPPYNEQFF
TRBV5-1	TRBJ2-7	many	CASSFQPTGFSSYEQYF
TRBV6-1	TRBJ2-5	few	CASNPTGMETQYF
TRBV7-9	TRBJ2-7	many	CASSSVHRALLGREQYF
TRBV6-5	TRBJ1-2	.	CASKRVSGYGYTF
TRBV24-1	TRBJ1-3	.	CATSDLDGNTIYF
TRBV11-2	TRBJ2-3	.	CASSFILAGSIPSTDTQYF
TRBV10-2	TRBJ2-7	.	CASTQGDLFYEQYF
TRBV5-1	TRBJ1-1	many	CASSLAPAQGLMNTEAFF
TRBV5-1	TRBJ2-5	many	CASSLAVLTQETQYF
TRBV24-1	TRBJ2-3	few	CATSAPGDTQYF
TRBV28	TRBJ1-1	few	CASISAGAMNTEAFF
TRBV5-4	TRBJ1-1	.	CASSLRGTDTEAFF
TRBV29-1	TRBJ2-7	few	CSVGTNYEQYF
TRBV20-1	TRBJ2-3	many	CSARTDTQYF
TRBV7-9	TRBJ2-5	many	CASSVIPGQGVFRQETQYF
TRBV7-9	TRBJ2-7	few	CASSLALTGGDEQYF
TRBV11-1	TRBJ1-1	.	CASSYRPQNTEAFF
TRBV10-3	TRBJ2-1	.	CAIGPGLGFNEQFF
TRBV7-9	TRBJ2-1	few	CASSSRGNRGLDEQFF
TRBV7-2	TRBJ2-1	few	CASSLEEARVKFF
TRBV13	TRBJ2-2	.	CASSSTAPTGELFF
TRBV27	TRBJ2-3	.	CASSLFALAGVDTDTQYF
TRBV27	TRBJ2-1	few	CASSEPYNEQFF
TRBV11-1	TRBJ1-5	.	CASSKGQSANQPQHF
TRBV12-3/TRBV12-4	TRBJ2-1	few	CASCDRVNEQFF
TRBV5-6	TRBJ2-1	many	CASSFRGGAYNEQFF